What follows are 28 T cell receptor beta chains derived from one specimen sequenced in a study of OX40 agonist ivuxolimab in advanced cancers. This table comes from immunoSEQ multiplex PCR, and its TCRdb copy is limited to in-frame clones, with some not included. The table lists tens of thousands of clones, around 90% of them singletons. The sequencing used CD4+ or CD8+ T cells sorted from blood, collected in a trial of the OX40 agonist ivuxolimab. The origin of the receptors is an adult with an advanced solid tumor such as melanoma, head and neck, liver or kidney cancer.

The chain is built from TRBV14 and TRBJ2-7; D may be TRBD2 (5 bases). CDR1 and CDR2 (germline): SGHDN, FVKESK. Between the trimmed V and J ends, which lost 5 bases and 0 bases, there was a span of 14 bases. There are 15 residues in the CDR3. In DNA, the CDR3 is TGTGCCAGCAGCTCACAACTAGAGAGCTCCTACGAGCAGTACTTC. Translated: CASSSQLESSYEQYF.

This chain joins TRBV5-3 and TRBJ2-5; 13 bases map to TRBD2. TRBV5-3 is identified as an open reading frame with a role that is uncertain. J gave up 4 bases and V 4 bases, and 13 bases lay outside the gene matches. CDR3 length: 18 amino acids. The CDR3 here is CARSHISGLAGPGETQYF. The CDR3 DNA reads TGTGCCAGAAGCCACATCTCGGGACTAGCGGGACCTGGAGAGACCCAGTACTTC.

V gene TRBV19 combines with J gene TRBJ2-2, with D unclear. Germline values: CDR1 LNHDA, CDR2 SQIVND (reference sequence). The CDR3 is 12 amino acids. The CDR3, as DNA: TGTGTCCTCCAGTCTTACACCGGGGAGCTGTTTTTT. It specifies CVLQSYTGELFF.

V usage is TRBV19 and J usage is TRBJ1-2; 8 nucleotides line up with TRBD1. V lost 4 bases and J lost 2; bases outside the gene matches: 3. The CDR3 sequence is 14 residues long. Germline values: CDR1 LNHDA, CDR2 SQIVND (reference sequence). The CDR3 nucleotides read TGTGCCAGTAGTACAAGACAGGGGAACTATGGCTACACCTTC. Amino acids: CASSTRQGNYGYTF.

Turning to this clone: Different DNA sequences within this sample yield the same CDR3. The CDR3 reads CASSPPSGRETQYF. The CDR3, as DNA: TGTGCCAGCTCACCACCATCAGGGCGCGAGACCCAGTACTTC. The chain links TRBV18 to TRBJ2-5; possible D gene TRBD1, 5 bases. V was clipped by 0 bases and J by 5 bases, with 10 bases between them. The germline gives CDR1 KGHSH, CDR2 LQKENI. The CDR3 is made up of 14 amino acids.

A single count supports this clone. This rearrangement joins TRBV6-5 to TRBJ2-2, with a possible D match to TRBD2 (6 bases). Germline V CDR1 and CDR2: MNHEY, SVGAGI. Trimming removed 5 bases from V and 6 bases from J, with 13 bases in between. The CDR3 consists of 14 residues. The CDR3 loop is CASSKPGGAGELFF. CDR3 DNA: TGTGCCAGCAGTAAACCAGGAGGGGCCGGGGAGCTGTTTTTT.

V is TRBV20-1 and J is TRBJ1-2, with no clear D. From germline, CDR1 is DFQATT and CDR2 SNEGSKA (reference sequence). V lost 4 bases, J lost 9 bases, and 3 bases lay in between. The CDR3 contains 8 residues. The CDR3 DNA reads TGCAGTGCTAACCGCTACACCTTC. The encoded protein is CSANRYTF.

The chain is built from TRBV10-1 and TRBJ2-5, with a possible D match to TRBD2 (5 bases). The V gene's germline CDR1 is WNHNN and CDR2 SYGVQD (reference sequence). The CDR3 consists of 14 residues. V dropped 4 bases and J dropped 4 bases, with 13 bases sitting between them. CDR3 residues: CASSGGGVGETQYF. The CDR3 nucleotides read TGCGCCAGCAGTGGTGGAGGCGTAGGAGAGACCCAGTACTTC.

The chain recombines TRBV4-3 with TRBJ1-1; D may be TRBD1 (5 bases). V dropped 5 bases and J dropped 1 base, with 14 bases sitting between them. Germline CDR1 LGHNA, CDR2 YSLEER. The CDR3 extends over 15 amino acids. CDR3 loop: CASSDSGQKNTEAFF. The DNA for the CDR3 is TGCGCCAGCAGCGACAGCGGTCAAAAGAACACTGAAGCTTTCTTT.

The chain recombines TRBV7-9 with TRBJ2-1; D unresolved. The CDR3 has 14 amino acids. V lost 2 bases, J lost 2 bases, and 7 bases lay in between. Germline values: CDR1 SEHNR, CDR2 FQNEAQ (reference sequence). The CDR3: CASSLRTPYNEQFF. The CDR3 DNA reads TGTGCCAGCAGCTTAAGGACGCCCTACAATGAGCAGTTCTTC.

This chain joins TRBV7-2 and TRBJ2-3; 7 bases are shared with TRBD2. The CDR3 totals 16 residues. The V and J ends lost 2 bases and 1 base, in that order; junction bases with no gene match: 6. From germline, CDR1 is SGHTA and CDR2 FQGNSA. The CDR3 region is CASSLRVAGGTDTQYF. The CDR3 DNA reads TGTGCCAGCAGCTTAAGGGTGGCGGGGGGCACAGATACGCAGTATTTT.

To note about this clone: This same CDR3 is encoded by further DNA sequences in the sample. V gene TRBV29-1 combines with J gene TRBJ2-7; tentative D call: TRBD1 (6 bases). The CDR3 consists of 12 residues. Deletions cut 6 bases from V and 1 base from J, with 10 bases between. Germline loops: CDR1 SQVTM, CDR2 ANQGSEA. CDR3 region: CSVQGQSYEQYF. The CDR3 DNA reads as TGCAGCGTCCAAGGACAGTCCTACGAGCAGTACTTC.

The chain uses TRBV11-3 and TRBJ2-4; TRBD2 is a possible D gene (7 bases). Trimming removed 6 bases from V and 8 bases from J, with 17 bases in between. Germline assignment: CDR1 SGHNT and CDR2 YENEEA. The CDR3 runs 14 residues. CDR3 nucleotide sequence: TGTGCCAGCAGGGGGAGGGGGAGCAGGGACATTCAGTACTTC. It encodes CASRGRGSRDIQYF.

Here the CDR3 reads CASSQDPARSNQPQHF. The CDR3 nucleotides read TGCGCCAGCAGCCAAGATCCGGCCCGTAGCAATCAGCCCCAGCATTTT. The chain is built from TRBV4-1 and TRBJ1-5; D not certain. There are 16 residues in the CDR3. From germline, CDR1 is MGHRA and CDR2 YSYEKL. Trimming left V 0 bases short and J 0 bases short, with 9 bases between.

This sequence joins TRBV20-1 and TRBJ2-5; D not certain. Trimming cost V 0 bases and J 5 bases, with 4 bases left between them. This CDR3 contains 11 residues. The V gene's germline CDR1 is DFQATT and CDR2 SNEGSKA (reference sequence). CDR3 region: CSARESETQYF. Written as DNA, the CDR3 is TGCAGTGCTAGAGAGAGCGAGACCCAGTACTTC.

The chain links TRBV28 to TRBJ1-1, with D maybe TRBD1 (5 bases). This CDR3 has 13 amino acids. Trimming removed 6 bases at V and 5 bases at J, with 13 bases between. Germline CDR1 is MDHEN and CDR2 is SYDVKM. The CDR3 spells CASSPLGETEAFF. CDR3 nucleotides: TGTGCCAGCAGCCCCTTAGGGGAGACTGAAGCTTTCTTT.

V usage is TRBV4-3 and J usage is TRBJ2-3; D gene uncertain. Looked up from germline, CDR1 is LGHNA and CDR2 is YSLEER. This CDR3 spans 16 amino acids. Trimming took off 1 base at V and 1 base at J, with 12 bases between the two ends. The CDR3 sequence is CASSQGPSAGTDTQYF. CDR3 DNA sequence: TGCGCCAGCAGCCAAGGCCCAAGCGCGGGCACAGATACGCAGTATTTT.

J is TRBJ2-1 and V is TRBV7-9, with 13 bases matching TRBD2. The CDR3 is 18 amino acids. The germline gives CDR1 SEHNR, CDR2 FQNEAQ (reference sequence). V lost 5 bases, J lost 4 bases, and 11 bases stayed unmatched. CDR3 sequence reads: CASSHSQSTSGGYNEQFF. CDR3 nucleotides: TGTGCCAGCAGCCACTCCCAGTCGACTAGCGGGGGGTACAATGAGCAGTTCTTC.

The rearrangement uses TRBV6-5 and TRBJ2-5; D ambiguous. Germline-derived CDR1 and CDR2 are MNHEY and SVGAGI. Trimming shortened V by 7 bases and J by 3 bases, and 3 bases separated the two germline ends. The length of the CDR3 is 10 residues. The CDR3 DNA sequence: TGTGCCAGCACCAAAGAGACCCAGTACTTC. Residues: CASTKETQYF.

The CDR3 is CASSIVNRQETQYF. The CDR3 bases are TGTGCCAGTAGTATCGTAAACAGGCAAGAGACCCAGTACTTC. The V gene is TRBV19, the J gene TRBJ2-5; D is perhaps TRBD1 (5 bases). This CDR3 has 14 amino acids. The V end was cut by 3 bases, the J end by 2 bases, with 10 bases between. The germline V gene encodes CDR1 LNHDA and CDR2 SQIVND (reference sequence).

The chain links TRBV30 to TRBJ2-6; 7 nucleotides match TRBD1. The CDR3 runs to 16 residues. Germline trimming cut 3 bases from V and 1 base from J; bases unmatched to any gene: 6. CDR1 is GTSNPN and CDR2 is SVGIG in the germline V gene (reference sequence). The CDR3 protein is CAWSRRTGSGANVLTF. DNA of the CDR3: TGTGCCTGGAGCCGTAGGACAGGTTCTGGGGCCAACGTCCTGACTTTC. Combining the CDR3 with reference TRBV30 and TRBJ2-6 gives the whole variable domain SQTIHQWPATLVQPVGSPLSLECTVEGTSNPNLYWYRQAAGRGLQLLFYSVGIGQISSEVPQNLSASRPQDRQFILSSKKLLLSDSGFYLCAWSRRTGSGANVLTFGAGSRLTVL.

This clone was picked up one time. The V and J genes are TRBV4-1 and TRBJ1-2; 8 bases map to TRBD1. CDR3 length: 16 residues. In germline, CDR1 is MGHRA, CDR2 YSYEKL. With V trimmed by 1 base and J by 4 bases, 8 bases remained unmatched. DNA for the CDR3: TGCGCCAGCAGCCAAGCTGCAGGGGGCTCTAGCTATGGCTACACCTTC. It encodes CASSQAAGGSSYGYTF.

The chain is built from TRBV4-2 and TRBJ2-3, with TRBD2 matching over 8 bases. The V gene's germline CDR1 is LGHNA and CDR2 YNFKEQ. V lost 4 bases, J lost 0 bases, and 12 bases stayed unmatched. The CDR3 consists of 18 residues. The CDR3 DNA follows: TGTGCCAGCAGCCCAAAACGGGGACTAGATGATAGCACAGATACGCAGTATTTT. Residues: CASSPKRGLDDSTDTQYF.

The chain is built from TRBV5-1 and TRBJ2-7; D unclear. CDR3 size: 14 residues. Per the germline V gene, CDR1 is SGHRS and CDR2 is YFSETQ. The V end was cut by 0 bases, the J end by 4 bases, with 11 bases between. The CDR3 region is CASSLAGVRYEQYF. For the CDR3, the DNA is TGCGCCAGCAGCTTGGCTGGGGTTCGGTACGAGCAGTACTTC.

The sample holds one count of this clone. The rearrangement uses TRBV6-5 and TRBJ2-5, with D possibly TRBD1 on 6 matching bases. Per germline, CDR1 MNHEY and CDR2 SVGAGI. V dropped 7 bases and J dropped 5 bases, with 14 bases sitting between them. This CDR3 has 13 residues. CDR3 protein: CASKPTGRETQYF. Here the CDR3 DNA reads TGTGCCAGCAAACCGACAGGTCGGGAGACCCAGTACTTC.

CDR3 DNA: TGTGCCAGCGTTCCTGGGGCCAACGTCCTGACTTTC. Translating it yields CASVPGANVLTF. The V gene is TRBV7-9, the J gene TRBJ2-6; no reliable D call. V was pared by 8 bases and J by 2 bases, with 4 bases between. The CDR3 is made up of 12 amino acids. Germline assignment: CDR1 SEHNR and CDR2 FQNEAQ (reference sequence).

V and J are TRBV18 and TRBJ2-3; tentatively, D is TRBD2 (6 bases). V was trimmed by 1 base and J by 0 bases, leaving 8 bases between them. The CDR3 contains 15 residues. Germline-derived CDR1 and CDR2 are KGHSH and LQKENI. The CDR3 reads CASSPLEGSTDTQYF. The CDR3 DNA reads TGTGCCAGCTCACCACTGGAGGGGAGCACAGATACGCAGTATTTT.

The CDR3 nucleotides read TGTGCCAGCAACGGCAGGAACACTGAAGCTTTCTTT. It specifies CASNGRNTEAFF. This chain joins TRBV6-5 and TRBJ1-1; D gene ambiguous. V gave up 7 bases and J gave up 1 base, with 7 bases separating them. The germline CDR1 and CDR2 sequences are MNHEY and SVGAGI. The CDR3 runs 12 residues.